Listed here is a single T cell receptor beta chain. Its specificity is unknown. Primers included in the PCR were 60 Vbeta and 13 Jbeta primers. Source study methods: Per a later analysis, the number of unique TCR beta chains was about 80 million, of which about 11 million were shared. Only in-frame clones appear in the TCRdb table, and some are missing; sequencing was by immunoSEQ multiplex PCR. V and J calls and clone size come straight from that table; D and trimming were deduced from the DNA. This sample has roughly 150,000 clones, with approximately 80% found just once. The record originates from a study of cytomegalovirus exposure and HLA in healthy donors. Study information: As an earlier analysis found, around 170 million T cells yielded approximately 110 million unique TCR beta sequences. Broader study findings: Per a prior analysis, the majority of TCR beta V segments were productive roughly 87% or roughly 30% of the time. Fewer N-insertions than the approximately 700-donor mean were reportedly shown by an Asian-associated ancestry cluster in a later analysis.

Germline CDR1 and CDR2: SGHDT and YYEEEE. There are 13 residues in the CDR3. Deletions cut 0 bases from V and 7 bases from J, with 5 bases between. The sample consisted of PBMCs. The genes are TRBV5-6 and TRBJ1-6; D unclear. The origin of this receptor is a woman in her forties or fifties in good health and CMV-seropositive. CDR3 residues: CASSLGQNSPLHF. CDR3 bases: TGTGCCAGCAGCTTGGGACAAAATTCACCCCTCCACTTT.